This T cell receptor beta chain was captured by sequencing in a study of shared clonotypes between healthy human individuals. The CDR3 covers 13 residues. V lost 4 bases, J lost 1 base, and 6 bases lay in between. Germline assignment: CDR1 SGHRS and CDR2 YFSETQ. Assay used: immunoSEQ multiplex PCR; TCRdb lists only in-frame clones, some missing. The sample records more than 1,200,000 clones, approximately 98.5% being singletons. To note about this clone: The sample holds other DNA sequences that translate to the same CDR3.

This chain joins TRBV5-1 and TRBJ2-1, with D uncertain. The sequenced sample was naive CD4+ T cells sorted from blood. Documented subset: CD45RA+ positively selected. The clonotype originates from a man aged 30 to 45 in good health. The chain's CDR3 is CASSTDSYNEQFF. Here the CDR3 DNA reads TGCGCCAGCAGCACCGATTCCTACAATGAGCAGTTCTTC.